This T cell receptor beta chain is drawn from a study of shared clonotypes between healthy human individuals. The study's findings and limits: Rarefaction indicated that sorted-subset sequencing remained incomplete although depth was large.

Naive CD8 isolation took CD45RO-negative cells positively selected for CCR7 and excluded terminally differentiated effector memory CD45RA+ cells. The study enrolled healthy HIV-negative adults without recent acute infections or vaccinations as donors. With respect to this clone: Antigen specificity is unknown.

Germline loops: CDR1 SEHNR, CDR2 FQNEAQ (reference sequence). The CDR3 runs to 13 residues. Trimming at V came to 5 bases and at J to 6 bases, leaving 6 bases not matched to a gene. Produced via immunoSEQ multiplex PCR; TCRdb's table is partial and in-frame only. The sample holds about 2.1 million clones, around 93% seen once. The sequence was obtained from a man aged 18 to 35 in good health. Some clones in this sample may be carry-over from other donors' samples. The chain couples TRBV7-9 to TRBJ1-1; 7 bases are a match to TRBD1. What was sequenced was naive CD8+ T cells from PBMCs. The CDR3 protein is CASSERDRAEAFF. CDR3 DNA: TGTGCCAGCAGCGAGCGGGACAGAGCTGAAGCTTTCTTT.